The clone carrying this T cell receptor beta chain appeared many times. The target antigen is unknown. This table comes from immunoSEQ multiplex PCR, and its TCRdb copy is limited to in-frame clones, with some not included. Captured here are 30,000 to 40,000 clones, none seen once; the top ten comprise 5.5% to 7%. This specimen belongs to a study of T cell clonality in common variable immunodeficiency. Findings of the study overall: Fewer deletions and N-nucleotide insertions were reportedly seen in common variable immunodeficiency TCR beta sequences. Compared with controls, CVID subjects had fewer shared TCRbeta clones.

Material for sequencing was peripheral blood mononuclear cells. The sequence derives from a human donor with common variable immunodeficiency.

Here the CDR3 reads CASRSGLAGRRGNEQFF. The DNA read from the CDR3 is TGTGCCAGCAGGTCCGGACTAGCGGGGAGGAGGGGCAATGAG. The chain carries TRBV13 and TRBJ2-1; 12 nucleotides match TRBD2. With the read ending 3 residues before the CDR3 end, the germline J gene is used to fill in that end. After removal of 6 bases from V and 6 bases from J, the junction contained 12 bases not matched to a gene. CDR1 is PRHDT, CDR2 FYEKMQ, per germline (reference sequence). This CDR3 contains 17 residues.